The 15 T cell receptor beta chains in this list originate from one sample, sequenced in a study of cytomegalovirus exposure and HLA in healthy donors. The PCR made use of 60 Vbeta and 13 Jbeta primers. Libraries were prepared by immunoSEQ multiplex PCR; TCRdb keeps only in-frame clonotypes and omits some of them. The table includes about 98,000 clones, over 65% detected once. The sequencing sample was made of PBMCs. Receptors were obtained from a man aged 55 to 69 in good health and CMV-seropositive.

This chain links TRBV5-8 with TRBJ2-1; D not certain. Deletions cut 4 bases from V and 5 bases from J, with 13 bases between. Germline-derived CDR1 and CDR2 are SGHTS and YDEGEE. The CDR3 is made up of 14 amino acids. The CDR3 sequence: CASSPSSPNNEQFF. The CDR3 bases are TGTGCCAGCAGCCCTTCGTCACCTAACAATGAGCAGTTCTTC.

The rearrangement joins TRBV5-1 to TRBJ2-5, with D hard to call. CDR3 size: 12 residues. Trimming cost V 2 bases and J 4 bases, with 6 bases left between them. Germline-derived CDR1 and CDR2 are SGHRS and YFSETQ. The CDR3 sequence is CASSFGLETQYF. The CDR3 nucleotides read TGCGCCAGCAGCTTCGGGTTAGAGACCCAGTACTTC.

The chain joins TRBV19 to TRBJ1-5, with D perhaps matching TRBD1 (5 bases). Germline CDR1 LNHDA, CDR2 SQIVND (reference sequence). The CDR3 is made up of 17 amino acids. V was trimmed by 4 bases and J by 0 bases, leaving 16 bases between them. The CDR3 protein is CASSTAGGYYSNQPQHF. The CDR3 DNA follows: TGTGCCAGTAGTACCGCCGGGGGTTATTATAGCAATCAGCCCCAGCATTTT.

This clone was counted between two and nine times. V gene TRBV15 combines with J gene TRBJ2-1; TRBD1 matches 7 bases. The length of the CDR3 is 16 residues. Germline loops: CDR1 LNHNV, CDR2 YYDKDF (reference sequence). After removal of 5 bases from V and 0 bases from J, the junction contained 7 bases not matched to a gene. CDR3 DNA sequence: TGTGCCACCAGCGGACAGGAGCTGAGCTCCTACAATGAGCAGTTCTTC. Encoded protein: CATSGQELSSYNEQFF.

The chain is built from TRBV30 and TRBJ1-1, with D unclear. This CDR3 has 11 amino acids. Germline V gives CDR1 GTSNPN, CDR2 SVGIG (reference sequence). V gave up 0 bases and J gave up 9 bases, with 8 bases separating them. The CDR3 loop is CAWSVLPQAFF. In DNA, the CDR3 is TGTGCCTGGAGTGTACTCCCCCAAGCTTTCTTT.

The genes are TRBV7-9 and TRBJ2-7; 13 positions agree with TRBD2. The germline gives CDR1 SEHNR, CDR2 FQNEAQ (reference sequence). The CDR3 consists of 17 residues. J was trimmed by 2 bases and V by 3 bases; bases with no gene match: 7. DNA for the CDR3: TGTGCCAGCAGCTTGGCCGCCGGGACTAGCGGGACCTACGAGCAGTACTTC. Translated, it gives CASSLAAGTSGTYEQYF. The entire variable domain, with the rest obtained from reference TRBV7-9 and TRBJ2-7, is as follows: DTGVSQNPRHKITKRGQNVTFRCDPISEHNRLYWYRQTLGQGPEFLTYFQNEAQLEKSRLLSDRFSAERPKGSFSTLEIQRTEQGDSAMYLCASSLAAGTSGTYEQYFGPGTRLTVT.

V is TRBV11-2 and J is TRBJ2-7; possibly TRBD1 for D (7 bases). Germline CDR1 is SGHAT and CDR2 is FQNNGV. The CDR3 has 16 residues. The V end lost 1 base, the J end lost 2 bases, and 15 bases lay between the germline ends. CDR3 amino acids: CASSLGLGGQTYEQYF. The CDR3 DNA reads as TGTGCCAGCAGCTTAGGTTTGGGGGGACAGACCTACGAGCAGTACTTC.

The CDR3 region has the DNA TGTGCCAGCAGCTTCCAGGCAACCAACCAAGAGACCCAGTACTTC. Protein product: CASSFQATNQETQYF. V and J are TRBV11-1 and TRBJ2-5; D call uncertain. Trimming cost V 3 bases and J 0 bases, with 11 bases left between them. Germline V gene sequence: CDR1 SGHAT, CDR2 FQDESV (reference sequence). The CDR3 consists of 15 residues.

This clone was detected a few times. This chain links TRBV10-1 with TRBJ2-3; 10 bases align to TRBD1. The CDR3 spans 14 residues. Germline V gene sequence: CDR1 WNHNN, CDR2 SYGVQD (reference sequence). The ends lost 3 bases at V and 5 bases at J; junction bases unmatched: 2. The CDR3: CASSEGQGVDTQYF. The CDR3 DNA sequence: TGCGCCAGCAGTGAAGGACAGGGGGTAGATACGCAGTATTTT.

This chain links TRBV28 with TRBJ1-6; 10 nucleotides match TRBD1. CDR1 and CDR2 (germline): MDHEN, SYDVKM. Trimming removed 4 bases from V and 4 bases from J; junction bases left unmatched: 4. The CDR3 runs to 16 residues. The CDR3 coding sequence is TGTGCCAGCAGTTCCCGACAGGGGGCATATAATTCACCCCTCCACTTT. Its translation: CASSSRQGAYNSPLHF.

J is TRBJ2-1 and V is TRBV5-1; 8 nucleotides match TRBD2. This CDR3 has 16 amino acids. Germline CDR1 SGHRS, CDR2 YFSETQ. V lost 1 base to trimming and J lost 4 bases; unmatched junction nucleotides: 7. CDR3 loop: CASSLRPGLGYNEQFF. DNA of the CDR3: TGCGCCAGCAGCTTGCGACCGGGACTAGGATACAATGAGCAGTTCTTC. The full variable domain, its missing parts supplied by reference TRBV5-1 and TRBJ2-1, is KAGVTQTPRYLIKTRGQQVTLSCSPISGHRSVSWYQQTPGQGLQFLFEYFSETQRNKGNFPGRFSGRQFSNSRSEMNVSTLELGDSALYLCASSLRPGLGYNEQFFGPGTRLTVL.

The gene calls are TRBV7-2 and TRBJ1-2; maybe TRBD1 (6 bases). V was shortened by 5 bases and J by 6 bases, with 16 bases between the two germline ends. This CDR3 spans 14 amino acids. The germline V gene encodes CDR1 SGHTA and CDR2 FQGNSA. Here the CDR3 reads CASSVFGTTDGYTF. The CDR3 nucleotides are TGTGCCAGCAGCGTTTTCGGGACAACCGATGGCTACACCTTC.

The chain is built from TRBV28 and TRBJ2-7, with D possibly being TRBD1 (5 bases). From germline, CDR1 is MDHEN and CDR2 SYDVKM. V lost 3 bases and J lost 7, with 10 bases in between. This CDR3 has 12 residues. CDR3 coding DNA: TGTGCCAGCAGTTTCTTAGCAGGGGAGCAGTACTTC. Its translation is CASSFLAGEQYF.

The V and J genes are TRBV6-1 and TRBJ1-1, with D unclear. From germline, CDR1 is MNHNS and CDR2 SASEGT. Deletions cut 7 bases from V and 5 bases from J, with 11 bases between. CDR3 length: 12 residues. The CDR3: CASNQHVTEAFF. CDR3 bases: TGTGCCAGCAACCAACATGTAACTGAAGCTTTCTTT.

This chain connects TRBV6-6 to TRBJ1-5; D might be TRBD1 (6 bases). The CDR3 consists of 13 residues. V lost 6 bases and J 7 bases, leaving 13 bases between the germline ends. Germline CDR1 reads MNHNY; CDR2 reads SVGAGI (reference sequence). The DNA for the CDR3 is TGTGCCAGCAGCCTTCGGGGGGGCCAGCCCCAGCATTTT. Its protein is CASSLRGGQPQHF.